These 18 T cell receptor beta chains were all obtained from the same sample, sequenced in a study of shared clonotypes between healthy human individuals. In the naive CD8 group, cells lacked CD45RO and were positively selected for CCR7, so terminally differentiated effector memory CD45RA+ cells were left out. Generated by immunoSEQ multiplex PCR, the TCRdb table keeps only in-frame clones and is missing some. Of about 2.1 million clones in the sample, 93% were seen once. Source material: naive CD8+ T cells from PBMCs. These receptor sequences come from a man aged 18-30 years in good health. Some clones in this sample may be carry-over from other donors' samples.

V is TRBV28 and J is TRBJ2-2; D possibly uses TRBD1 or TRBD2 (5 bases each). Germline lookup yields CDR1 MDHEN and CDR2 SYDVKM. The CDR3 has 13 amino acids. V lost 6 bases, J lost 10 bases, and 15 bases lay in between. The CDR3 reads CASSPGPQEELFF. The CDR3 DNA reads TGTGCCAGCAGCCCGGGACCTCAAGAGGAGCTGTTTTTT.

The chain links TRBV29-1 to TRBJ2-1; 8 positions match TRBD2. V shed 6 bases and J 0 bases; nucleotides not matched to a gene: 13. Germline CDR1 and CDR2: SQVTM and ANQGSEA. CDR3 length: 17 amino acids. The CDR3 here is CSVAKSVSGSSYNEQFF. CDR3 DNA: TGCAGCGTGGCAAAGTCGGTGAGCGGGAGCTCCTACAATGAGCAGTTCTTC.

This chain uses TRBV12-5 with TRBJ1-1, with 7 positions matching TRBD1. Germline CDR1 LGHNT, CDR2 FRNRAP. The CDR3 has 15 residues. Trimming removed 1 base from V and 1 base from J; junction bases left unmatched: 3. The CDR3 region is CASGLGAGGNTEAFF. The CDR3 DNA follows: TGTGCTAGTGGTTTGGGGGCAGGGGGGAACACTGAAGCTTTCTTT.

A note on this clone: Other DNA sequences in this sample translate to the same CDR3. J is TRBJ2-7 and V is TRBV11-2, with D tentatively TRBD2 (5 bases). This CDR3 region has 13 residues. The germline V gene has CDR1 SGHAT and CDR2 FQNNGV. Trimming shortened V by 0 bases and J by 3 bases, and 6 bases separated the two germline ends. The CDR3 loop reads CASSLDRGYEQYF. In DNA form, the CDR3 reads TGTGCCAGCAGCTTAGATCGGGGCTACGAGCAGTACTTC.

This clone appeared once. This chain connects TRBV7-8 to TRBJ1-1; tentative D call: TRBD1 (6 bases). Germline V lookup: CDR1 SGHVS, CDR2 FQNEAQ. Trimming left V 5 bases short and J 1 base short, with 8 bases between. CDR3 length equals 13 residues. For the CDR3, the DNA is TGTGCCAGCAGCCAGGACAGGAACACTGAAGCTTTCTTT. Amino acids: CASSQDRNTEAFF.

The CDR3 here is CASSDKAGGPEEQYF. Written as DNA, the CDR3 is TGTGCCAGCAGCGATAAGGCGGGAGGGCCGGAAGAGCAGTACTTC. The rearrangement uses TRBV11-3 and TRBJ2-7, with TRBD2 matching over 9 bases. This CDR3 has 15 residues. Germline CDR1 and CDR2: SGHNT and YENEEA. The junction had 12 bases not matched to a gene; V was cut back by 5 bases and J by 7 bases.

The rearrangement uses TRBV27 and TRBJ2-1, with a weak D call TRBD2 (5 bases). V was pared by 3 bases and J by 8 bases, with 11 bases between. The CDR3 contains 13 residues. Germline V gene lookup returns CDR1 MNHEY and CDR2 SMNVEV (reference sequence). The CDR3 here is CASSFSGGYEQFF. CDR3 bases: TGTGCCAGCAGTTTTTCCGGAGGTTATGAGCAGTTCTTC.

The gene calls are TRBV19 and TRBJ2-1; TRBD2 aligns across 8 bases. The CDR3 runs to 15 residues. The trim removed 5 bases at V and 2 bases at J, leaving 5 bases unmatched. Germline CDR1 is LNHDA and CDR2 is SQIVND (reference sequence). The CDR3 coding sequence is TGTGCCAGTAGTGAAACGGGAGGGGCCTACAATGAGCAGTTCTTC. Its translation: CASSETGGAYNEQFF.

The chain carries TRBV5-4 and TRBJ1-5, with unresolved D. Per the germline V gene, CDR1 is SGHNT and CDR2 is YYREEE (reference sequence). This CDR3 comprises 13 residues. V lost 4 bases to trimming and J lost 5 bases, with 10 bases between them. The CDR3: CASSAGPDQPQHF. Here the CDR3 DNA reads TGTGCCAGCAGCGCCGGACCAGATCAGCCCCAGCATTTT.

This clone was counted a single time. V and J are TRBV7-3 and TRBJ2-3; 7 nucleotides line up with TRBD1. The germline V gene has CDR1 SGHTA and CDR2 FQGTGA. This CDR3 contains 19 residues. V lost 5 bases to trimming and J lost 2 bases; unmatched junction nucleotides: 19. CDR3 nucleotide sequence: TGTGCCAGCAGCACACAATCGACCCCCACAGGGGCCGACACAGATACGCAGTATTTT. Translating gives CASSTQSTPTGADTDTQYF. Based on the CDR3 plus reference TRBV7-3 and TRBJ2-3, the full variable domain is GAGVSQTPSNKVTEKGKYVELRCDPISGHTALYWYRQSLGQGPEFLIYFQGTGAADDSGLPNDRFFAVRPEGSVSTLKIQRTERGDSAVYLCASSTQSTPTGADTDTQYFGPGTRLTVL.

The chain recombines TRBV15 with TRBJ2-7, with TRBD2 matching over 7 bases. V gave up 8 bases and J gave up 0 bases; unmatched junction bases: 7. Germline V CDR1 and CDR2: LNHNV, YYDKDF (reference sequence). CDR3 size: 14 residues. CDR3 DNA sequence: TGTGCCACCGGGGAGGGGAGACACTCCTACGAGCAGTACTTC. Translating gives CATGEGRHSYEQYF.

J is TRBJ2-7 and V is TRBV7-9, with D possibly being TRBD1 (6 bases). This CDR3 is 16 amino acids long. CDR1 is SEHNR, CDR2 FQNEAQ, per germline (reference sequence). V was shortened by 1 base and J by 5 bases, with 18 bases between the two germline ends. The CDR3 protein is CASSLGYRTVGDEQYF. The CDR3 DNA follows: TGTGCCAGCAGCTTAGGTTACCGGACAGTAGGGGACGAGCAGTACTTC.

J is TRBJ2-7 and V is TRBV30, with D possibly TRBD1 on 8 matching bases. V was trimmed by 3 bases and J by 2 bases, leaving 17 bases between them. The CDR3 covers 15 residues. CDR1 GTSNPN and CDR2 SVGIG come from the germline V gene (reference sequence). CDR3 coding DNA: TGTGCCTGGAGGGAACACAGGGGGAGGGCCTACGAGCAGTACTTC. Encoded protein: CAWREHRGRAYEQYF.

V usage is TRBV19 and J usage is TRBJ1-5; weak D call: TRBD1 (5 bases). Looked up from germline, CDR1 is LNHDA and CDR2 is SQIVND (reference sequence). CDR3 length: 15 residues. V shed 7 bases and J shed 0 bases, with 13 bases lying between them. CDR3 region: CASTLGGYSNQPQHF. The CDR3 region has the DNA TGTGCCAGTACCCTGGGGGGATATAGCAATCAGCCCCAGCATTTT. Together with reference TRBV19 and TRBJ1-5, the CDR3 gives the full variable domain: DGGITQSPKYLFRKEGQNVTLSCEQNLNHDAMYWYRQDPGQGLRLIYYSQIVNDFQKGDIAEGYSVSREKKESFPLTVTSAQKNPTAFYLCASTLGGYSNQPQHFGDGTRLSIL.

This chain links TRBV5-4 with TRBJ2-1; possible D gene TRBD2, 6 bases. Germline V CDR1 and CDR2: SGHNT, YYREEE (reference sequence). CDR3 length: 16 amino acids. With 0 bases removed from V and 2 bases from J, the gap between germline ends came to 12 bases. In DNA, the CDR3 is TGTGCCAGCAGCTTGGAGGCGGGAAGGACCTACAATGAGCAGTTCTTC. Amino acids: CASSLEAGRTYNEQFF.

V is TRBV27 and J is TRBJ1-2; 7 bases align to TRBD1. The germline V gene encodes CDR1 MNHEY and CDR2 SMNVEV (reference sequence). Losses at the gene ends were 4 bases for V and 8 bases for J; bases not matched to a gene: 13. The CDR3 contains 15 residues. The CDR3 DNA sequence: TGTGCCAGCAGTTCCCACACGGACAGGTCTTGGGGCTACACCTTC. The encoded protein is CASSSHTDRSWGYTF.

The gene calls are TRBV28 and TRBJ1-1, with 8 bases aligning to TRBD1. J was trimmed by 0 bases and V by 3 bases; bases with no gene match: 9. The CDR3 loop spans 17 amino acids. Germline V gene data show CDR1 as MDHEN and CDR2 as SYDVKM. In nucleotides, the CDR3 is TGTGCCAGCAGTTTCCCAGGGGGCTTCAAAATGAACACTGAAGCTTTCTTT. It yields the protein CASSFPGGFKMNTEAFF.

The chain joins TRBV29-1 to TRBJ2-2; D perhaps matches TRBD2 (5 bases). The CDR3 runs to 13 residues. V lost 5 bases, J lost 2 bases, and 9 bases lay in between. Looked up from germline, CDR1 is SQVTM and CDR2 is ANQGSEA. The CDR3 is CSVLTSNTGELFF. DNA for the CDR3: TGCAGCGTTCTAACTAGTAACACCGGGGAGCTGTTTTTT.